A single sample gave rise to the 15 T cell receptor beta chains below, sequenced in a study of T cells expressing NK-cell markers (dated by TCRdb to 2020 to 2022). The protocol used for the library was 5' RACE. TCRdb shows the sequencer as Illumina HiSeq 2000. The reads underwent TCRdb reprocessing, giving one record for each CDR3 protein sequence and no DNA. The table for this sample shows almost 450,000 distinct CDR3 sequences. 6% to 9.5% of the sample is held by the ten biggest clonotypes. The source material was blood T cells: a sorted CD56 or NKG2C T cell subset, CD4+ or CD8+ T cells, or bulk PBMC T cells (not recorded which). Receptors originate from a woman aged 18-69 years in good health.

The CDR3 protein is CAISESGTSQFF. V is TRBV10-3 and J is TRBJ2-1; TCRdb calls TRBD2, which cannot be checked without DNA. The CDR3 sequence is 12 residues long. The V gene's germline CDR1 is ENHRY and CDR2 SYGVKD.

The chain carries TRBV12-3 or TRBV12-4 and TRBJ2-1; TCRdb gives TRBD2 as the D gene, but with no DNA this cannot be confirmed. The CDR3 sequence is 16 residues long. CDR3 sequence: CASSIDWTSGAGEQFF.

The V and J genes are TRBV12-3 or TRBV12-4 and TRBJ1-5; the D gene TCRdb calls, TRBD1, cannot be checked with no DNA. The CDR3 length is 15 residues. CDR3 sequence: CASSSRGRGREPQHF.

The V gene is TRBV6-5, the J gene TRBJ1-3. The CDR3 extends over 16 amino acids. The germline CDR1 and CDR2 sequences are MNHEY and SVGAGI. The CDR3 region is CASSYGGTFSGNTIYF.

This sequence joins TRBV29-1 and TRBJ2-1. CDR1 and CDR2 (germline): SQVTM, ANQGSEA. The CDR3 length is 14 residues. CDR3 in amino acids: CSVLAKGSYNEQFF.

This sequence joins TRBV20-1 and TRBJ1-1; TCRdb calls TRBD1, which cannot be checked without DNA. The CDR3 totals 14 residues. Germline lookup yields CDR1 DFQATT and CDR2 SNEGSKA (reference sequence). The CDR3 sequence: CSARIRTGEVSAFF.

The genes are TRBV15 and TRBJ1-1; TCRdb proposes TRBD1, but this gene call is untestable without DNA. CDR3 length: 12 residues. The germline gives CDR1 LNHNV, CDR2 YYDKDF (reference sequence). CDR3: CATSTDRVGAFF.

J is TRBJ2-5 and V is TRBV11-2; the TCRdb call, TRBD1, lacks DNA for checking. In germline, CDR1 is SGHAT, CDR2 FQNNGV. The CDR3 contains 16 residues. CDR3 sequence reads: CASSLTRGRPPETQYF. Based on the CDR3 plus reference TRBV11-2 and TRBJ2-5, the full variable domain is EAGVAQSPRYKIIEKRQSVAFWCNPISGHATLYWYQQILGQGPKLLIQFQNNGVVDDSQLPKDRFSAERLKGVDSTLKIQPAKLEDSAVYLCASSLTRGRPPETQYFGPGTRLLVL.

The CDR3: CATSDGPGGQYF. The chain links TRBV24-1 to TRBJ2-3; without DNA, the TCRdb call of TRBD1 cannot be checked. This CDR3 contains 12 residues. Germline-derived CDR1 and CDR2 are KGHDR and SFDVKD.

CDR3 sequence: CASSLLGDSGANVLTF. This sequence joins TRBV7-3 and TRBJ2-6. The CDR3 sequence is 16 residues long. In germline, CDR1 is SGHTA, CDR2 FQGTGA.

The chain employs TRBV7-3 and TRBJ1-1; TCRdb designates TRBD1, a call that cannot be tested without DNA. The germline gives CDR1 SGHTA, CDR2 FQGTGA. The CDR3 contains 14 residues. CDR3 loop: CASSAGQGRTEAFF.

The V and J genes are TRBV5-5 and TRBJ2-7; absent DNA, TCRdb's TRBD2 call cannot be checked. Germline V gives CDR1 SGHKS, CDR2 YYEKEE (reference sequence). The CDR3 loop spans 15 amino acids. The CDR3 sequence: CASSQTSGSSYEQYF. The whole variable domain, remainder taken from reference TRBV5-5 and TRBJ2-7, is DAGVTQSPTHLIKTRGQQVTLRCSPISGHKSVSWYQQVLGQGPQFIFQYYEKEERGRGNFPDRFSARQFPNYSSELNVNALLLGDSALYLCASSQTSGSSYEQYFGPGTRLTVT.

V and J are TRBV7-6 and TRBJ2-1. The CDR3 loop spans 17 amino acids. In germline, CDR1 is SGHVS, CDR2 FNYEAQ. The CDR3: CASSLVSSGDSYNEQFF. The full variable domain, in which reference TRBV7-6 and TRBJ2-1 provide the parts outside the CDR3, is GAGVSQSPRYKVTKRGQDVALRCDPISGHVSLYWYRQALGQGPEFLTYFNYEAQQDKSGLPNDRFSAERPEGSISTLTIQRTEQRDSAMYRCASSLVSSGDSYNEQFFGPGTRLTVL.

The rearrangement links TRBV19 to TRBJ2-6; absent DNA, TCRdb's TRBD2 call cannot be checked. Germline CDR1 is LNHDA and CDR2 is SQIVND (reference sequence). CDR3 length: 12 amino acids. The CDR3 sequence is CAIRAGANVLTF.

The V call is TRBV4-3, the J call TRBJ2-2. CDR1 and CDR2 from the germline V gene are LGHNA and YSLEER. The CDR3 extends over 13 amino acids. The CDR3 spells CASSPEYTGELFF.